The 11 T cell receptor beta chains listed next were all sequenced from one sample in a study of T cells in Graves' hyperthyroidism and ophthalmopathy (dated by TCRdb to the late 2010s). The library was produced with multiplex PCR. The run used an Illumina HiSeq 2000. Amplification of TCR beta CDR3 regions was carried out from RNA transcripts. The TCR CDR3 was subjected to a first round of RT-PCR using the HTBI primer set and the Qiagen OneStep RT-PCR kit. TCRdb reran the public reads through fastp at Q25 and MiXCR, keeping productive beta chains. CDR3 protein sequences are deduplicated, and each keeps its most common genes and DNA. This sample lists roughly 800,000 distinct CDR3 sequences; roughly 40% were detected once. The ten largest clones represent 8% to 9% of the sample. Specimen: blood. The receptors originated from a man aged 18 to 35 with Graves' hyperthyroidism.

There are many counts of this clonotype. The chain uses TRBV7-8 and TRBJ1-3; TRBD1 matches 10 bases. This CDR3 region has 15 residues. Germline V gene data show CDR1 as SGHVS and CDR2 as FQNEAQ. The ends lost 5 bases at V and 4 bases at J; junction bases unmatched: 5. CDR3 nucleotide sequence: TGTGCCAGCAGCCTAGACAGGGGGCGCGGAAACACCATATATTTT. As protein: CASSLDRGRGNTIYF.

This clonotype was picked up many times. The chain uses TRBV9 and TRBJ2-5; D is possibly TRBD1 (6 bases). This CDR3 is built from 14 residues. Germline values: CDR1 SGDLS, CDR2 YYNGEE. Trimming removed 1 base at V and 5 bases at J, with 12 bases between. CDR3 in amino acids: CASSVHSQGETQYF. The DNA for the CDR3 is TGTGCCAGCAGCGTACACAGCCAGGGGGAGACCCAGTACTTC.

At least ten counts were recorded for this clonotype. The chain carries TRBV2 and TRBJ1-5; D unclear. The CDR3 is 13 residues long. Trimming removed 6 bases at V and 0 bases at J, with 6 bases between. Germline loops: CDR1 SNHLY, CDR2 FYNNEI. The CDR3 sequence is CASRAHSNQPQHF. CDR3 DNA: TGTGCCAGCAGGGCTCATAGCAATCAGCCCCAGCATTTT. Full variable domain (remainder filled in from reference TRBV2 and TRBJ1-5): EPEVTQTPSHQVTQMGQEVILRCVPISNHLYFYWYRQILGQKVEFLVSFYNNEISEKSEIFDDQFSVERPDGSNFTLKIRSTKLEDSAMYFCASRAHSNQPQHFGDGTRLSIL.

The chain joins TRBV12-3 or TRBV12-4 to TRBJ2-7, with D possibly matching TRBD2 (6 bases). Trimming removed 6 bases at V and 5 bases at J, with 14 bases between. The CDR3 runs 13 residues. CDR3 amino acids: CASSPGAGHEQYF. CDR3 nucleotides: TGTGCCAGCAGCCCTGGAGCGGGCCACGAGCAGTACTTC.

The chain carries TRBV24-1 and TRBJ1-5; no clear D gene. Per germline, CDR1 KGHDR and CDR2 SFDVKD. The CDR3 contains 14 residues. The germline V and J ends were trimmed by 4 bases and 1 base, with 7 bases remaining between them. The CDR3: CATSESESNQPQHF. Written as DNA, the CDR3 is TGTGCCACCAGTGAGTCAGAGAGCAATCAGCCCCAGCATTTT.

The rearrangement joins TRBV12-3 or TRBV12-4 to TRBJ1-1; D is ambiguous. The CDR3 is 14 amino acids. The V and J ends lost 4 bases and 4 bases respectively, with 13 bases between them. The CDR3 sequence: CASSYIGESTEAFF. The DNA for the CDR3 is TGTGCCAGCAGTTATATCGGGGAATCCACTGAAGCTTTCTTT.

The genes are TRBV6-1 and TRBJ2-7; no definite D call. Trimming took 7 bases from V and 5 from J, leaving 3 bases between them. CDR1 MNHNS and CDR2 SASEGT come from the germline V gene. The CDR3 extends over 9 amino acids. The CDR3 sequence is CASKDEQYF. The DNA for the CDR3 is TGTGCCAGCAAAGACGAGCAGTACTTC.

The sample holds a few counts of this clonotype. The DNA for the CDR3 is TGTGCCAGCAGCCTAACCGGGGGGCCCTTAGGGACCCAGTACTTC. This translates into CASSLTGGPLGTQYF. The chain recombines TRBV14 with TRBJ2-5, with a weak D call TRBD2 (7 bases). CDR3 length: 15 amino acids. Germline V gives CDR1 SGHDN, CDR2 FVKESK. V was pared by 4 bases and J by 7 bases, with 19 bases between.

This clonotype was seen many times. The chain joins TRBV10-3 to TRBJ2-7, with D tentatively TRBD1 or TRBD2 (5 bases each). CDR3 length: 14 amino acids. CDR1 is ENHRY, CDR2 SYGVKD, per germline. V was cut by 6 bases and J by 3 bases, with 15 bases left in between. The chain's CDR3 is CAISDGTAGYEQYF. The DNA for the CDR3 is TGTGCCATCAGCGACGGGACCGCCGGCTACGAGCAGTACTTC.

The chain carries TRBV7-9 and TRBJ2-7, with D possibly TRBD2 on 6 matching bases. This CDR3 is 14 amino acids long. Germline V gene lookup returns CDR1 SEHNR and CDR2 FQNEAQ (reference sequence). V shed 5 bases and J shed 7 bases, with 18 bases lying between them. In DNA, the CDR3 is TGTGCCAGCAGCCGCGGGACCCTCAGAGGGGAGCAGTACTTC. Translated, it gives CASSRGTLRGEQYF. Based on the CDR3 plus reference TRBV7-9 and TRBJ2-7, the full variable domain is DTGVSQNPRHKITKRGQNVTFRCDPISEHNRLYWYRQTLGQGPEFLTYFQNEAQLEKSRLLSDRFSAERPKGSFSTLEIQRTEQGDSAMYLCASSRGTLRGEQYFGPGTRLTVT.

The sample holds a few counts of this clonotype. The rearrangement links TRBV10-3 to TRBJ2-2; 8 bases agree with TRBD1. Trimming removed 3 bases from V and 4 bases from J; junction bases left unmatched: 7. Germline V gives CDR1 ENHRY, CDR2 SYGVKD. This CDR3 contains 16 residues. Written as DNA, the CDR3 is TGTGCCATCAGTGAAGGACAGGGAGGATCCACCGGGGAGCTGTTTTTT. Protein sequence: CAISEGQGGSTGELFF.